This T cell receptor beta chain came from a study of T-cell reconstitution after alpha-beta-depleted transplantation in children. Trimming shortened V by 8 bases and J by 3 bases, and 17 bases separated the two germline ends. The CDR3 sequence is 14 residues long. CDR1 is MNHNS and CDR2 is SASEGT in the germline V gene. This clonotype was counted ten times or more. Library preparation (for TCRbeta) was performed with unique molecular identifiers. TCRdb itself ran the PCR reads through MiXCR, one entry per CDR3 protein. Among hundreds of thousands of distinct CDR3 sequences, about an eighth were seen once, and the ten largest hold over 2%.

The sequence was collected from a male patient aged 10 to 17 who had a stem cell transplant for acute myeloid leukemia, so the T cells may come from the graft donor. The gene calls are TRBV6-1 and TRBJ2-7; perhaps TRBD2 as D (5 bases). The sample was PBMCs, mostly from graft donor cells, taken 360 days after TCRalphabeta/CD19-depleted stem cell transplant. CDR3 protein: CASRRAWVNYEQYF. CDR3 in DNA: TGTGCCAGCCGGCGGGCGTGGGTGAACTACGAGCAGTACTTC.